Reported below is one TCR beta chain. V was trimmed by 1 base and J by 7 bases, leaving 8 bases between them. The CDR3 contains 14 residues. Germline V gene lookup returns CDR1 SGHTA and CDR2 FQGTGA. The sample comes from a study of blood T cell repertoires in COVID-19. In the study overall: Collection of acute and convalescent COVID-19 samples took place in the United States, Italy and Spain. PBMCs, B-cell-depleted T cells, or T cells provided the cDNA or gDNA that made up the material.

In the authors' methods: Nucleated cell number was recorded as an estimate derived from reference gene primer amplification. Libraries were prepared by immunoSEQ multiplex PCR; TCRdb keeps only in-frame clonotypes and omits some of them. V, J and clone size are taken as reported in that table, and D and trimming were inferred from the DNA itself. The sample consists of 350,000 to 450,000 clones, around 87% of them appearing once. Enrolled through a virtual design, the participants were between roughly 18 and 90 years of age and came from about two dozen US areas. The rearrangement uses TRBV7-3 and TRBJ1-6; D might be TRBD1 (6 bases). The sequence came from a man aged 35 to 55 in a cohort exposed to, infected with or recovered from COVID-19 (not recorded which). The sequencing input was PBMCs or T cells enriched from blood (not recorded which). The CDR3: CASSLNRANSPLHF. The CDR3 region has the DNA TGTGCCAGCAGCTTAAACAGGGCGAATTCACCCCTCCACTTT.